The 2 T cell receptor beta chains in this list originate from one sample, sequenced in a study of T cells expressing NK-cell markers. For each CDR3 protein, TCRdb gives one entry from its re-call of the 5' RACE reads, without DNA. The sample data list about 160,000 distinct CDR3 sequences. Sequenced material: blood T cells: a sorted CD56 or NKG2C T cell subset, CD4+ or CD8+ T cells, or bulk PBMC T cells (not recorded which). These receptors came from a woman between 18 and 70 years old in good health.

The chain's CDR3 is CAWKARIGHNGETQYF. This chain joins TRBV30 and TRBJ2-5; TCRdb returns TRBD2, unconfirmable since there is no DNA. CDR3 length: 16 amino acids. Germline V gives CDR1 GTSNPN, CDR2 SVGIG (reference sequence). The complete variable domain, with remaining parts taken from reference TRBV30 and TRBJ2-5, reads SQTIHQWPATLVQPVGSPLSLECTVEGTSNPNLYWYRQAAGRGLQLLFYSVGIGQISSEVPQNLSASRPQDRQFILSSKKLLLSDSGFYLCAWKARIGHNGETQYFGPGTRLLVL.

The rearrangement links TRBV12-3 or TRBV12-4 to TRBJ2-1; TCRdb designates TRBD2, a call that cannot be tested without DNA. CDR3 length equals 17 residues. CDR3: CASSLNVPTSGNIEQFF.